Listed below are T cell receptor beta chains from one sample, sequenced in a study of blood T cell repertoires in COVID-19. Clones were read by immunoSEQ multiplex PCR, and TCRdb kept only the in-frame ones, dropping some. The sample consists of approximately 250,000 clones, 70% to 90% of them appearing once. The sequenced sample consisted of peripheral blood. These receptors came from a man between 60 and 70 years old who had recovered from COVID-19. Each CDR3 is given with its conserved first and last residue. D genes are given only for firm matches. Size is stated for part of the rows, as once, few or many counts, or as a class when the clone is expanded.

J,V,size,D,DNA,CDR3
TRBJ2-5,TRBV4-1,NA,TRBD1,TGCGCCAGCAGCCTGGGACAGGGAGCCCAAGAGACCCAGTACTTC,CASSLGQGAQETQYF
TRBJ2-3,TRBV6-1,NA,NA,TGTGCCAGCAGTGAAGCCGGGATTGTACGCACAGATACGCAGTATTTT,CASSEAGIVRTDTQYF
TRBJ2-7,TRBV6-6,few,NA,TGTGCCAGCAGGGGACTCAGATCCTACGAGCAGTACTTC,CASRGLRSYEQYF
TRBJ2-2,TRBV6-5,NA,NA,TGTGCCAGCGAAGACAGGAACACCGGGGAGCTGTTTTTT,CASEDRNTGELFF
TRBJ2-1,TRBV4-2,NA,TRBD2,TGTGCCAGCAGCCAAGCAGCGGGGGACTACAATGAGCAGTTCTTC,CASSQAAGDYNEQFF
TRBJ1-3,TRBV5-1,few,NA,TGCGCCAGCGCCCTCGGACTCGCGATGTCACACTCTGGAAACACCATATATTTT,CASALGLAMSHSGNTIYF
TRBJ2-3,TRBV28,NA,NA,TGTGCAACAACCCGGGGGGCGGATACGCAGTATTTT,CATTRGADTQYF
TRBJ1-3,TRBV5-4,NA,NA,TGTGCCAGCAGCTTGGACAGGGCCTCTGGAAACACCATATATTTT,CASSLDRASGNTIYF
TRBJ2-1,TRBV6-6,NA,TRBD2,TGTGCCAGCAGCCCGTTCACAGCGGGAGGGACCAAGGGGATTGACAATGAGCAGTTCTTC,CASSPFTAGGTKGIDNEQFF
TRBJ2-7,TRBV18,NA,TRBD1,TGTGCCAGCTCACCCACCGTGGGGGACAGGGGATCCTACGAGCAGTACTTC,CASSPTVGDRGSYEQYF
TRBJ2-7,TRBV7-9,NA,NA,TGTGCCAGCAGCTCTGACAGGCGAACCTACGAGCAGTACTTC,CASSSDRRTYEQYF
TRBJ1-1,TRBV27,NA,TRBD1,TGTGCCAGCAGTCTCTCCGGGACAGGGACTGAAGCTTTCTTT,CASSLSGTGTEAFF
TRBJ2-6,TRBV9,NA,NA,TGTGCCAGCAGCACCAGTGCCGGGGCCAACGTCCTGACTTTC,CASSTSAGANVLTF
TRBJ1-3,TRBV27,NA,NA,TGTGCCAGCAGTTTAAGGGGGGGTGGAAACACCATATATTTT,CASSLRGGGNTIYF
TRBJ1-1,TRBV13,NA,NA,TGTGCCAGCAGCTTAAGGGGCTTGGGGGGTCTCGCTGAAGCTTTCTTT,CASSLRGLGGLAEAFF
TRBJ2-7,TRBV19,NA,NA,TGTGCCAGTAGTATCCCCGGCGGCGAGCAGTACTTC,CASSIPGGEQYF
TRBJ1-2,TRBV6-5,NA,TRBD1,TGTGCCAGCGTGGAGGACAGGGCGCACTATGGCTACACCTTC,CASVEDRAHYGYTF
TRBJ2-1,TRBV7-2,NA,TRBD1,TGTGCCAGCAGCTCCCCCCGGGACAGGGGAAGGAACTCCTACAATGAGCAGTTCTTC,CASSSPRDRGRNSYNEQFF
TRBJ2-7,TRBV28,NA,NA,TGTGCCAGCAGTCCACCGGACGGGATGATACGGTACGAGCAGTACTTC,CASSPPDGMIRYEQYF
TRBJ2-1,TRBV5-1,NA,TRBD2,TGCGCCAGCAGCAAATGGACTAGCGGGGAAAATGAGCAGTTCTTC,CASSKWTSGENEQFF
TRBJ2-7,TRBV5-1,few,NA,TGCGCCAGCAGCTTGGAGGTCGCGCGGGGCGAGCAGTACTTC,CASSLEVARGEQYF
TRBJ1-2,TRBV6-1,NA,NA,TGTGCCAGCAGTGAGGACTCTTATGGCTACACCTTC,CASSEDSYGYTF
TRBJ2-2,TRBV6-1,NA,TRBD1,TGTGCCAGCAGTGAAGGGGGGACAGGTACCGGGGAGCTGTTTTTT,CASSEGGTGTGELFF
TRBJ2-3,TRBV19,NA,NA,TGTGCCAGTAGTATTATCGGGACAAACACAGATACGCAGTATTTT,CASSIIGTNTDTQYF
TRBJ1-4,TRBV12-3/TRBV12-4,NA,TRBD1,TGTGCCAGCAGCCCCCATTCAGGGGGAAAACTGTTTTTT,CASSPHSGGKLFF
TRBJ2-3,TRBV30,NA,TRBD2,TGTGCCTGGAGACGAGGACTAGCGGGAGTTAGAGATACGCAGTATTTT,CAWRRGLAGVRDTQYF
TRBJ2-1,TRBV6-1,NA,NA,TGTGCCAGCAGTGAACGGAGGTTTGAGCAGTTCTTC,CASSERRFEQFF
TRBJ2-1,TRBV25-1,NA,NA,TGTGCCAGCAGTGAATTACAGGGTCCGCGAGGTGAGCAGTTCTTC,CASSELQGPRGEQFF
TRBJ2-3,TRBV19,NA,TRBD1,TGTGCCAGTGGACAGGGTGGGGGTACCACAGATACGCAGTATTTT,CASGQGGGTTDTQYF
TRBJ2-1,TRBV6-5,NA,TRBD2,TGTGCCAGGATAGCGGGAGGGGGGAATGGTGAGCAGTTCTTC,CARIAGGGNGEQFF
TRBJ2-5,TRBV5-1,NA,TRBD1,TGCGCCAGCAGCCACGAAAAGGGATCTTGGACAGGGGGCGCCCCGGAGACCCAGTACTTC,CASSHEKGSWTGGAPETQYF
TRBJ2-1,TRBV2,NA,NA,TGTGCCAGCATGAGGGAAGGGTACAATGAGCAGTTCTTC,CASMREGYNEQFF
TRBJ1-1,TRBV5-1,NA,NA,TGCGCCAGCAGCTCGGGACTGAACATGAACACTGAAGCTTTCTTT,CASSSGLNMNTEAFF
TRBJ2-7,TRBV29-1,NA,TRBD1,TGCAGCGTCGGGACAGGGTTTTACGAGCAGTACTTC,CSVGTGFYEQYF
TRBJ1-1,TRBV28,NA,NA,TGTGCCAGCAGTTTATACCAGGAGAACACTGAAGCTTTCTTT,CASSLYQENTEAFF
TRBJ1-6,TRBV7-2,once,NA,TGTGCCAGCAGCCCCGGTTTATATAATTCACCCCTCCACTTT,CASSPGLYNSPLHF
TRBJ1-5,TRBV28,NA,TRBD1,TGTGCCAGCAGGGAGACAGGGAACAATCAGCCCCAGCATTTT,CASRETGNNQPQHF